The clone carrying this TCR beta chain was observed a single time. The record originates from a study of blood T cell repertoires in COVID-19. Germline assignment: CDR1 MNHEY and CDR2 SVGEGT. J gave up 5 bases and V 4 bases, and 0 bases lay outside the gene matches. The CDR3 loop spans 13 amino acids. Using immunoSEQ multiplex PCR, the repertoire was profiled, and TCRdb retains in-frame clones only, with some absent. This sample has over 70,000 clones, with 82% found just once. The sequenced sample was peripheral blood. The chain carries TRBV6-2 or TRBV6-3 and TRBJ2-3, with TRBD2 identical over 10 bases. The TCR sequence derives from a man aged 55 to 69 with acute or convalescent COVID-19. The CDR3 loop reads CASSLAGGDTQYF. The CDR3 DNA reads TGTGCCAGCAGTTTAGCGGGAGGAGATACGCAGTATTTT.